This T cell receptor (beta chain) was sequenced in a study of radiation and T cells in renal cell carcinoma. Study-wide results and limits: No pretreatment tumor biopsies were available for baseline clonotypes. In blood, top tumor clones expanded by 2 weeks, shrinking by 4.

Germline V gene lookup returns CDR1 ENHRY and CDR2 SYGVKD. This CDR3 has 16 amino acids. The V and J ends lost 6 bases and 1 base, in that order; junction bases with no gene match: 6. Time point denoted: blood 2 weeks post-SBRT. Specified treatment: 15 Gy SBRT to primary tumor, nephrectomy 4 weeks later. In the case of this clone: Its specificity is not known.

Clones were read by immunoSEQ multiplex PCR, and TCRdb kept only the in-frame ones, dropping some. The table includes about 65,000 clones, 70% to 80% detected once. The V call is TRBV10-3, the J call TRBJ2-6; 7 nucleotides align to TRBD1. The sequencing used blood, collected from a patient whose treatment included radiotherapy and nephrectomy. The TCR was taken from a man in his fifties or sixties with renal cell carcinoma. The CDR3 bases are TGTGCCATCAGGGGGACAGAGCGGTCTGGGGCCAACGTCCTGACTTTC. It encodes CAIRGTERSGANVLTF.